A selection of T cell receptor beta chains follows, all from one sample in a study of post-analysis software for immune sequencing data. TCRdb re-analysed the PCR reads in MiXCR, keeping a single row per CDR3 protein. Of hundreds of thousands of distinct CDR3 sequences listed, roughly 38% are singletons. Sample: blood. These TCRs come from a girl aged 2-10 years with multiple sclerosis. The CDR3 runs from the conserved cysteine through the conserved F or W. The order of the fields is D gene, clone size, J gene, V gene, CDR3 DNA, CDR3 protein. The D gene is left open where the match is weak. Part of the rows lack a size; the others show once, few, many or a class for expanded clones.

TRBD2 - TRBJ2-1 TRBV5-1 TGCGCCAGCAGCTGGGGACTAGCGGCTGGCAATGAGCAGTTCTTC CASSWGLAAGNEQFF
TRBD2 few TRBJ2-7 TRBV7-8 TGTGCCAGCAGCCGACTAGCGGGAGGGACCGAGCAGTACTTC CASSRLAGGTEQYF
- few TRBJ2-1 TRBV6-5 TGTGCCAGCAGTTACTCTAACCGGGATGAGCAGTTCTTC CASSYSNRDEQFF
- - TRBJ2-3 TRBV5-8 TGTGCCAGCAGCTTGTTGGCCGACAGCACAGATACGCAGTATTTT CASSLLADSTDTQYF
- - TRBJ2-5 TRBV12-3/TRBV12-4 TGTGCCAGCAGTTATGGGACTCCCCAAGAGACCCAGTACTTC CASSYGTPQETQYF
- few TRBJ1-1 TRBV2 TGTGCCAGCTTTTTAGACAGGAACACTGAAGCTTTCTTT CASFLDRNTEAFF
- - TRBJ1-2 TRBV29-1 TGCAGCGTTGATGGGGAGGAGGGGACGTATCTCTATGGCTACACCTTC CSVDGEEGTYLYGYTF
- - TRBJ1-1 TRBV5-5 TGTGCCTGCTCGAATGGGACGGGGGGATGGGCTGAAGCTTTCTTT CACSNGTGGWAEAFF
TRBD2 few TRBJ2-7 TRBV28 TGTGCCAGCAGACCCCAAATCGGGGGGGCCCTCTCCACGTGGTCCTACAATGAGCAGTACTTC CASRPQIGGALSTWSYNEQYF
TRBD1 few TRBJ1-1 TRBV7-8 TGTGCCAGCAGCTTAAATCCGACAGGGGCTGAAGCTTTCTTT CASSLNPTGAEAFF
- few TRBJ2-7 TRBV7-3 TGTGCCAGCAGCGAATCCCCCTCCTACGAGCAGTACTTC CASSESPSYEQYF
- - TRBJ2-1 TRBV5-1 TGCGCCAGCAGCTTTAGTGCCCAGAATGAGCAGTTCTTC CASSFSAQNEQFF
- - TRBJ2-7 TRBV5-1 TGCGCCAGCAGCTTGCCGCGGGCTTCGTACTACGAGCAGTACTTC CASSLPRASYYEQYF
- - TRBJ2-7 TRBV19 TGTGCCAGTAGTATTGGTTCGGACGAGCAGTACTTC CASSIGSDEQYF
- - TRBJ2-2 TRBV7-6 TGTGCCAGCAGCTGGGGACGGAACACCGGGGAGCTGTTTTTT CASSWGRNTGELFF
- - TRBJ2-1 TRBV21-1 TGTGCCAGCAGCAACAAGCGGGAGGATAGCAATGAGCAGTTCTTC CASSNKREDSNEQFF
- few TRBJ2-3 TRBV11-2 TGTGCCAGCAGCTTAGAGAAGGGCTGGACGGGTGGTACGCAGTATTTT CASSLEKGWTGGTQYF
- - TRBJ2-7 TRBV28 TGTGCCAGCAATAGCATAAGCGCGGGGCAGCACGAGCAGTACTTC CASNSISAGQHEQYF
- - TRBJ1-6 TRBV12-3/TRBV12-4 TGTGCCAGCAGTTTCGAACCTTCACCCCTCCACTTT CASSFEPSPLHF
- - TRBJ2-1 TRBV7-9 TGTGCCAGCAGCGACAGGAGCAATGAGCAGTTCTTC CASSDRSNEQFF
TRBD1 - TRBJ2-1 TRBV5-1 TGTGCCAGCAGTTTACAGGGGGCTTACAATGAGCAGTTCTTC CASSLQGAYNEQFF
- few TRBJ2-3 TRBV20-1 TGCAGTGCTGTTCACCCCACAGATACGCAGTATTTT CSAVHPTDTQYF
TRBD1 - TRBJ2-3 TRBV7-9 TGTGCCAGCAGCCACCGGGACAGGGACGCAGATACGCAGTATTTT CASSHRDRDADTQYF
- few TRBJ1-5 TRBV15 TGTGCCACCAGTTTGGGGGGATCCCGTGGCAATCAGCCCCAGCATTTT CATSLGGSRGNQPQHF
TRBD1 once TRBJ2-1 TRBV28 TGTGCCAGTAGTTCACCGGGACAGGGCCACAATGAGCAGGTCTTC CASSSPGQGHNEQVF
- few TRBJ2-1 TRBV11-2 TGTGCCAGCAGCTTTGGAAGCGGGGAGCAGTTCTTC CASSFGSGEQFF
- - TRBJ2-1 TRBV5-1 TGCGCCAGCAGCTGGGCCTTGGGCTACAATGAGCAGTTCTTC CASSWALGYNEQFF
- few TRBJ2-5 TRBV20-1 TGCAGTGCTAGATCGGGGAGCCAAGAGACCCAGTACTTC CSARSGSQETQYF
TRBD2 - TRBJ2-3 TRBV12-3/TRBV12-4 TGTGCCAGCAGTTTGGCGGTGGCTAGCGGACTCACAGATACGCAGTATTTT CASSLAVASGLTDTQYF
- - TRBJ2-5 TRBV18 TGTGCCAGCTCACCCCGCCAGCTCGAAGAGACCCAGTACTTC CASSPRQLEETQYF
- - TRBJ1-1 TRBV3-1 TGTGCCAGCAGCCAGCATGGAGCTAACACTGAAGCTTTCTTT CASSQHGANTEAFF
- - TRBJ2-6 TRBV27 TGTGCCAGCAGTTTTCGGACAGTTCACTCTGGGGCCAACGTCCTGACTTTC CASSFRTVHSGANVLTF
- - TRBJ2-1 TRBV20-1 TGCAGTGCCCCGGTGGGAGTAGCCTGGTGGAATGAGCAGTTCTTC CSAPVGVAWWNEQFF
TRBD1 few TRBJ2-6 TRBV3-1 TGTGCCAGCCGACTAAGACAGGGGGCACGTGGGGCCAACGTCCTGACTTTC CASRLRQGARGANVLTF
TRBD2 - TRBJ2-1 TRBV20-1 TGCAGTGCTAGGACTAGCGGGGGGCCATCCTACAATGAGCAGTTCTTC CSARTSGGPSYNEQFF
TRBD2 - TRBJ2-1 TRBV29-1 TGCAGCGTTGGCCTAGCGGGACCTGAGCAGTTCTTC CSVGLAGPEQFF
TRBD1 - TRBJ2-5 TRBV5-5 TGTGCCAGCAGCTCCTCCGTGGACAGGCAAGAGACCCAGTACTTC CASSSSVDRQETQYF
- - TRBJ2-3 TRBV20-1 TGCAGTGCGACTATCCTAGCGACCGCAGATAGGCAGTATTTT CSATILATADRQYF
TRBD2 few TRBJ2-1 TRBV5-6 TGTGCCAGCAGCCAACTAGCGGGAGGCTACAATGAGCAGTTCTTC CASSQLAGGYNEQFF
- - TRBJ1-2 TRBV5-1 TGCGCCAGCAGCTTGGTAGGAGGGGAAGGTAACTATGGCTACACCTTC CASSLVGGEGNYGYTF
TRBD2 - TRBJ2-1 TRBV12-3/TRBV12-4 TGTGCCAGCACCTTCGATGTGGGAGGGAATGAGCAGTTCTTC CASTFDVGGNEQFF
- - TRBJ2-5 TRBV11-2 TGTGCCAGCAGCTTAATATTACAGGGAGGAGAGACCCAGTACTTC CASSLILQGGETQYF
- - TRBJ2-1 TRBV28 TGTGCCAGCACCTCACCTAACCCAGGACAAATAAACAATGAGCAGTTCTTC CASTSPNPGQINNEQFF
- few TRBJ2-1 TRBV6-2/TRBV6-3 TGTGCCACTTCGGGCGTAAGCTCCTACAATGAGCAGTTCTTC CATSGVSSYNEQFF
TRBD1 - TRBJ2-7 TRBV10-3 TGTGCCACCGAAAACAGGGGCCCCTACAAGCAGTACTTC CATENRGPYKQYF
- few TRBJ2-7 TRBV29-1 TGCAGCGTTGAAGACCGGGGGAGGACCTACGAGCAGTACTTC CSVEDRGRTYEQYF